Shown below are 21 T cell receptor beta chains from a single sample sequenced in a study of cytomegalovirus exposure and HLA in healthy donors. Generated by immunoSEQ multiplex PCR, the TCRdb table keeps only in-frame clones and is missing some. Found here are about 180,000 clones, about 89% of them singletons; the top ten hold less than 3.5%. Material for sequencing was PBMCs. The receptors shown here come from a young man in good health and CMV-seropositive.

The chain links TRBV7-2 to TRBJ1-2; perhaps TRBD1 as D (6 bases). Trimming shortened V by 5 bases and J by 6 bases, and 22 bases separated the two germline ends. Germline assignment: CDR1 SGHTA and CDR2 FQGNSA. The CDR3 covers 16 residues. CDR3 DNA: TGTGCCAGCAGCCGTCCCTACAGGGACAAAGCTAATGGCTACACCTTC. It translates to CASSRPYRDKANGYTF.

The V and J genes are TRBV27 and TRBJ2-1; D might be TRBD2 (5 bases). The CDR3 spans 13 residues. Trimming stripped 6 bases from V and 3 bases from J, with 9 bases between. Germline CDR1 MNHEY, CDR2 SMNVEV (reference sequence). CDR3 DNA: TGTGCCAGCAGATTGACTATCTACAATGAGCAGTTCTTC. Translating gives CASRLTIYNEQFF.

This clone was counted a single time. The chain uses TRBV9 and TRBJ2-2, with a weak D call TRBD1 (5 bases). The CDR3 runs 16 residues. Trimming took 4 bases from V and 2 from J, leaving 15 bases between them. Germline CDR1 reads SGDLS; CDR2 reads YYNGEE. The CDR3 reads CASSPSGHSNTGELFF. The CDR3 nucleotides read TGTGCCAGCAGCCCATCAGGACACTCAAACACCGGGGAGCTGTTTTTT.

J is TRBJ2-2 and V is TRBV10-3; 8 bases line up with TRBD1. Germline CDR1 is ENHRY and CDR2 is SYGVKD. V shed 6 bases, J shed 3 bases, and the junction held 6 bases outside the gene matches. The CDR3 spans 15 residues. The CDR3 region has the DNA TGTGCCATCAGAGGACAGGGTAGGGACACCGGGGAGCTGTTTTTT. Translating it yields CAIRGQGRDTGELFF.

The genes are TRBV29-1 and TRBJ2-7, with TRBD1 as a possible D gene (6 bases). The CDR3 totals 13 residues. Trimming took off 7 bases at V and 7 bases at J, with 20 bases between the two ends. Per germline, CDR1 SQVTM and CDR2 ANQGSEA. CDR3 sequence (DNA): TGCAGCGCCCAAATCCAGGGGTTAGGAGAGCAGTACTTC. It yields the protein CSAQIQGLGEQYF.

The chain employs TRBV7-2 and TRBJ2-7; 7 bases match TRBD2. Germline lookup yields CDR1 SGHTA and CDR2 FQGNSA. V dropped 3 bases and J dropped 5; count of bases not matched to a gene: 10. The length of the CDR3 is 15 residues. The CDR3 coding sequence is TGTGCCAGCAGCTTGATCGGCGGGAGTAGCAACGAGCAGTACTTC. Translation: CASSLIGGSSNEQYF.

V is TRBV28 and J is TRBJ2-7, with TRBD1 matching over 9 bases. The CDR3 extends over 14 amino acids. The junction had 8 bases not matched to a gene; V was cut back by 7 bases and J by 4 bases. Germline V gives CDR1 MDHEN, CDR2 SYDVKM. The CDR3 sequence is CASTPPGQGYEQYF. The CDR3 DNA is TGTGCCAGCACACCTCCGGGACAGGGTTACGAGCAGTACTTC.

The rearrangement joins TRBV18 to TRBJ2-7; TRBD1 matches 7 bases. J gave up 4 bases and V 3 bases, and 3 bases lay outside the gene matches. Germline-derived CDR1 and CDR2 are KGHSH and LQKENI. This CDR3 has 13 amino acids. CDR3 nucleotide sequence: TGTGCCAGCTCACCCCGGACAGGTTACGAGCAGTACTTC. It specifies CASSPRTGYEQYF. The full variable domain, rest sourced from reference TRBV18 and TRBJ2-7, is NAGVMQNPRHLVRRRGQEARLRCSPMKGHSHVYWYRQLPEEGLKFMVYLQKENIIDESGMPKERFSAEFPKEGPSILRIQQVVRGDSAAYFCASSPRTGYEQYFGPGTRLTVT.

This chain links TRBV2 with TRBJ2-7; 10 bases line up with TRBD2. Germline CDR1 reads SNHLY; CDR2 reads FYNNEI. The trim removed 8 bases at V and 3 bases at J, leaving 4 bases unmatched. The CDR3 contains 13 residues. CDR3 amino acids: CASCGTSDYEQYF. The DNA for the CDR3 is TGTGCCAGCTGCGGGACTAGCGACTACGAGCAGTACTTC.

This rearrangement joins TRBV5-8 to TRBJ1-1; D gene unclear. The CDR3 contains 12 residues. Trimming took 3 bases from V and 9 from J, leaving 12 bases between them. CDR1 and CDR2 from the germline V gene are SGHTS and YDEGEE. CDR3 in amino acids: CASSSGGQKAFF. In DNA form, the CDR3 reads TGTGCCAGCAGCTCCGGAGGGCAGAAAGCTTTCTTT. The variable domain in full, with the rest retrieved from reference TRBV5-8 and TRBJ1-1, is EAGVTQSPTHLIKTRGQQATLRCSPISGHTSVYWYQQALGLGLQFLLWYDEGEERNRGNFPPRFSGRQFPNYSSELNVNALELEDSALYLCASSSGGQKAFFGQGTRLTVV.

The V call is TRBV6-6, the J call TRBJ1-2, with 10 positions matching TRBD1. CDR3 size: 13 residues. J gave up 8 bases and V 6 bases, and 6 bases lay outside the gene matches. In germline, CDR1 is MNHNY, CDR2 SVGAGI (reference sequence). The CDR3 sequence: CASSPDRGRGYTF. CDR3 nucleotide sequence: TGTGCCAGCAGCCCTGACAGGGGGCGCGGCTACACCTTC.

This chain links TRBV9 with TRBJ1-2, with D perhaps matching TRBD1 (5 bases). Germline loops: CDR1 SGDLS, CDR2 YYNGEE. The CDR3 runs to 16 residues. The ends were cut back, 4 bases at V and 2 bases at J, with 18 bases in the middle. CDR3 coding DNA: TGTGCCAGCAGCCCCGTTTCGGGGGGATTCAACTATGGCTACACCTTC. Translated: CASSPVSGGFNYGYTF.

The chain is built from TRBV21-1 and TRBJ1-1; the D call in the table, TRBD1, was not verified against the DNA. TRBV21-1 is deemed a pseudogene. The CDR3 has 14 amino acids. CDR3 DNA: TGTGCCAGCGAGTGCAGGGGAATAGGGACTGAAGCTTTCTTT. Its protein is CASECRGIGTEAFF.

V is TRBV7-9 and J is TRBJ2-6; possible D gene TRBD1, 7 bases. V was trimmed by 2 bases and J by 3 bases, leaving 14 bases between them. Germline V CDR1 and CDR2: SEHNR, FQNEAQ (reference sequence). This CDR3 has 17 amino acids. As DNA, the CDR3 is TGTGCCAGCAGCTTAACGTCAGGGGGGTATGGGGCCAACGTCCTGACTTTC. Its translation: CASSLTSGGYGANVLTF. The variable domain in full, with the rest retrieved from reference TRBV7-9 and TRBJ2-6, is DTGVSQNPRHKITKRGQNVTFRCDPISEHNRLYWYRQTLGQGPEFLTYFQNEAQLEKSRLLSDRFSAERPKGSFSTLEIQRTEQGDSAMYLCASSLTSGGYGANVLTFGAGSRLTVL.

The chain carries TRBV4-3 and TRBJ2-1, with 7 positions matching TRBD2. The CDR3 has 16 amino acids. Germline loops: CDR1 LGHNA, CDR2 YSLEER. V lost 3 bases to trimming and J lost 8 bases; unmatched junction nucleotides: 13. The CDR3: CASSQSVGPSGYEQFF. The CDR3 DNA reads TGCGCCAGCAGCCAGAGCGTGGGGCCTAGCGGTTATGAGCAGTTCTTC.

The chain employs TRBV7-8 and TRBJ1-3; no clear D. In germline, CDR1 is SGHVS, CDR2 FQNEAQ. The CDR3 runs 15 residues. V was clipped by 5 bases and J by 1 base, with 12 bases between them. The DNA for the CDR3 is TGTGCCAGCAGCCCCGAAACTGTGTCTGGAAACACCATATATTTT. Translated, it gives CASSPETVSGNTIYF.

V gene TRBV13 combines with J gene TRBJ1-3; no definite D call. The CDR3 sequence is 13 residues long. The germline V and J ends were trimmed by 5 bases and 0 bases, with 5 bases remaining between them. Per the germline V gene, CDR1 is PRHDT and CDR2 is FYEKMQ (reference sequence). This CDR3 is CASSPVSGNTIYF. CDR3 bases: TGTGCCAGCAGCCCCGTCTCTGGAAACACCATATATTTT.

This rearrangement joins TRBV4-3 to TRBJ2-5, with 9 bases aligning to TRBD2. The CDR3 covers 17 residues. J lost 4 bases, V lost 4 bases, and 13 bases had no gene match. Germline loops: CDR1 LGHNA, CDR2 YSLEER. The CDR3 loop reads CASSLRLAGGGGETQYF. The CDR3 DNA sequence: TGCGCCAGCAGCCTACGGCTGGCGGGAGGGGGGGGAGAGACCCAGTACTTC.

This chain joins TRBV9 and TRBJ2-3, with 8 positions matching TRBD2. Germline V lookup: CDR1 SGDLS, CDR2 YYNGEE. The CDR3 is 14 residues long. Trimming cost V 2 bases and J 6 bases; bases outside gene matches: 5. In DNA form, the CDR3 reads TGTGCCAGCAGCGTTATCGGGGGGGCGGATACGCAGTATTTT. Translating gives CASSVIGGADTQYF.

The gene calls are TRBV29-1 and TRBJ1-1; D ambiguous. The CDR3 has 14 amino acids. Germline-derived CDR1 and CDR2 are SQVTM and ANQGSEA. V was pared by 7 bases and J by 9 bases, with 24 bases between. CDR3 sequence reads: CSGADPSTSIKAFF. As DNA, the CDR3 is TGCAGCGGGGCAGACCCTTCCACATCCATTAAAGCTTTCTTT.

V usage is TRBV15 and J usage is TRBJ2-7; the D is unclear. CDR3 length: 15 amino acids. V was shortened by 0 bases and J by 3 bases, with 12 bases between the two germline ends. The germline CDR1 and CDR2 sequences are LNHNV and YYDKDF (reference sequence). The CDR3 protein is CATSRDRFHLYEQYF. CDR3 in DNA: TGTGCCACCAGCAGAGATAGATTCCATCTCTACGAGCAGTACTTC.